The rows below give T cell receptor beta chains drawn from one sample of a study of T cells in Graves' hyperthyroidism and ophthalmopathy. Each CDR3 protein is one row after TCRdb ran MiXCR on the multiplex PCR reads. Here the sample spans fewer than 900,000 distinct CDR3 sequences, about 15% being singletons. Sequencing was performed on blood. The receptors stem from a man between 18 and 29 years old with Graves' hyperthyroidism. CDR3s include the opening cysteine and the closing phenylalanine or tryptophan. A D gene is named only where the DNA matches it firmly. The size of a clone is reported for some rows only, either as once, few or many, or as a class for expanded clones.

TRBV20-1,TRBJ2-1,NA,NA,TGCAGTTCGTTCGTCGGGCGCCGAACTTACAATGAGCAGTTCTTC,CSSFVGRRTYNEQFF
TRBV7-9,TRBJ1-4,NA,NA,TGTGCCAGCAAGACAGCAAATGAAAAACTGTTTTTT,CASKTANEKLFF
TRBV7-8,TRBJ2-2,many,NA,TGTGCCAGCAGCTTAGACTTCAGGGAGCTGTTTTTT,CASSLDFRELFF
TRBV12-3/TRBV12-4,TRBJ2-1,many,TRBD2,TGTGCCAGCAGACCGCGCGGGAGGGCCTTGGGGGAGCAGTTCTTC,CASRPRGRALGEQFF
TRBV6-2/TRBV6-3,TRBJ2-3,NA,TRBD2,TGTGCCAGCGGGGGGACTAGCGGGCCTCTTTATAGCACAGATACGCGGTATTTT,CASGGTSGPLYSTDTRYF
TRBV6-2/TRBV6-3,TRBJ2-3,NA,NA,TGTGCCACCCGGACCTCGACAGATACGCAGTATTTT,CATRTSTDTQYF
TRBV12-3/TRBV12-4,TRBJ2-5,few,NA,TGTGCCAGCAGTTTAAATCTCGGGGTGGGCGAGACCCAGTACTTC,CASSLNLGVGETQYF
TRBV6-9,TRBJ1-4,NA,NA,TGTGCCAGCAGTTTCAGGGGTTATGCTAATGAAAAACTGTTTTTT,CASSFRGYANEKLFF
TRBV20-1,TRBJ2-1,NA,NA,TGCAGTGCTAGCCGAGGGCGGAGGGGGTACAATGAGCAGCTCTTC,CSASRGRRGYNEQLF
TRBV20-1,TRBJ2-7,NA,TRBD2,TGCAGTGCTAGTCCGGCGGGAGAGTTCCGCTCCTACGAGCAGTACTTC,CSASPAGEFRSYEQYF
TRBV20-1,TRBJ2-7,many,TRBD2,TGCAGTGCTAGAGATTCGACGGGAGGGTCGAGGAACGAGCAGTACTTC,CSARDSTGGSRNEQYF
TRBV7-2,TRBJ2-7,NA,NA,TGTGCCAGCAGCACGGGACCGGAGGGCTACGAGCAGTACTTC,CASSTGPEGYEQYF
TRBV3-1,TRBJ2-1,many,TRBD2,TGTGCCAGCAGCCAAGAGCGGCTAGCGGGGACCAATGAGCAGTTCTTC,CASSQERLAGTNEQFF
TRBV28,TRBJ2-2,NA,TRBD2,TGTGCCAGCAGTTTATTTAGCGGGAAAGCCGGGGAGCTGTTTTTT,CASSLFSGKAGELFF
TRBV19,TRBJ1-5,few,NA,TGTGCCAGTAGTTGGGGTCAGCCCCAGCATTTT,CASSWGQPQHF
TRBV12-3/TRBV12-4,TRBJ2-1,few,NA,TGTGCCAGCAGCGGGGCAGCAGGGCAGTTCTTC,CASSGAAGQFF
TRBV25-1,TRBJ2-7,few,NA,TGTGCCAGCACCGGAGATTTGCACGAGCAGTACTTC,CASTGDLHEQYF
TRBV20-1,TRBJ2-3,NA,TRBD1,TGCAGTGCTAGAGCTACAGGGGACAACACAGATACGCAGTATTTT,CSARATGDNTDTQYF
TRBV3-1,TRBJ2-3,NA,NA,TGTGCCAGCAGCCCGGAGGTGGGGGGCAGCACAGATACGCAGTATTTT,CASSPEVGGSTDTQYF
TRBV20-1,TRBJ2-7,many,TRBD2,TGCAGTGCTAGAGTCCCAGCGGGACGGGAGCAGTACTTC,CSARVPAGREQYF
TRBV7-2,TRBJ1-2,once,NA,TGTGCCAGCAGCTTAGCGCCCGGACCGGGAAACTATGGCTACACCTTC,CASSLAPGPGNYGYTF
TRBV5-5,TRBJ1-2,many,NA,TGTGCCAGCAGCTTGGAGGGGCAGGCCAGAGCTAACTATGGCTACACCTTC,CASSLEGQARANYGYTF
TRBV20-1,TRBJ2-3,few,TRBD2,TGCAGTGCTAGACCCAGCGGGAGAGGGATTGATACGCAGTATTTT,CSARPSGRGIDTQYF
TRBV5-6,TRBJ1-4,many,TRBD1,TGTGCCAGCAGCACCGACAGGGCCTACGAAAAACTGTTTTTT,CASSTDRAYEKLFF
TRBV20-1,TRBJ2-5,few,TRBD2,TGCAGTGCTAGGATCCCTAGCGGGAGACCCAGTGGGGAGACCCAGTACTTC,CSARIPSGRPSGETQYF
TRBV11-3,TRBJ1-1,NA,NA,TGTGCCAGCAGCTTAGGGACAGATGCTTTGAACACTGAAGCTTTCTTT,CASSLGTDALNTEAFF
TRBV24-1,TRBJ2-1,few,TRBD2,TGTGCCACCTCCGGGACTAGCGGGATTGAGCAGTTCTTC,CATSGTSGIEQFF
TRBV6-5,TRBJ2-5,many,TRBD1,TGTGCCAGCAGTTACTCGATTATTGGGGACAGGGGAGTGGAGACCCAGTACTTC,CASSYSIIGDRGVETQYF
TRBV11-2,TRBJ2-7,NA,NA,TGCGCCAGCAGCCGGTCCCGGACTATCCCTAGGGAGCAGTACTTC,CASSRSRTIPREQYF